Listed below are T cell receptor beta chains from one sample, sequenced in a study of early T cells in non-severe SARS-CoV-2 infection. TCRdb re-analysed the 5' RACE reads in MiXCR, keeping a single row per CDR3 protein. The repertoire includes about 67,000 distinct CDR3 sequences, 11% of them detected once, and 3.5% to 4% sits in the top ten. Sequences were obtained from whole blood. The source of these receptors is an adult who was a healthcare worker with PCR-confirmed SARS-CoV-2 infection or an uninfected control (not recorded which). CDR3s include the opening cysteine and the closing phenylalanine or tryptophan. D genes are given only for firm matches. Some rows mark clone size as missing; the rest say once, few, many or name a class of expanded clone.

j_call d_call v_call clone_size cdr3_nt cdr3_aa
TRBJ1-1 - TRBV12-3/TRBV12-4 many TGTGCCAGCAGTCCACGGGGGAGCACTGAAGCTTTCTTT CASSPRGSTEAFF
TRBJ1-6 TRBD1 TRBV6-1 - TGTGCCAGTGTTCGGACAGGGGAATCACCCCTCCACTTT CASVRTGESPLHF
TRBJ2-7 - TRBV6-5 few TGTGCCAGCAGTCCATCATATCAAACCTACGAGCAGTACTTC CASSPSYQTYEQYF
TRBJ2-3 - TRBV20-1 many TGCAGTGCTAGAGATCGTCAGCGCGCAGATACGCAGTATTTT CSARDRQRADTQYF
TRBJ2-5 TRBD2 TRBV7-9 - TGTGCCAGCAGCTTAACCGCTAGCGGCCAAGAGACCCAGTACTTC CASSLTASGQETQYF
TRBJ2-4 - TRBV29-1 many TGCAGCGTTGAAGATCCGCTAGCCAAAAACATTCAGTACTTC CSVEDPLAKNIQYF
TRBJ1-1 TRBD1 TRBV20-1 many TGCAGTGCTAGACAGGGGGCCACTGAAGCTTTCTTT CSARQGATEAFF
TRBJ1-3 - TRBV21-1 many TGTGCCAGCAGGGGGTCCGTTTCAAGCTCTGGAAACACCATATATTTT CASRGSVSSSGNTIYF
TRBJ1-4 - TRBV6-5 - TGTGCCAGCAGTTACCGGCCCGTACGGGCAGAAAAACTGTTTTTT CASSYRPVRAEKLFF
TRBJ1-5 - TRBV12-3/TRBV12-4 few TGTGCCAGCAGTTTTTCGGGGGCGAATCAGCCCCAGCATTTT CASSFSGANQPQHF
TRBJ2-1 - TRBV12-3/TRBV12-4 - TGTGCCAGCAGACGTTCTGGAAGCTCCTACAATGAGCAGTTCTTC CASRRSGSSYNEQFF
TRBJ1-2 - TRBV29-1 many TGCAGCGTTGAAGATCAGCGCGCCTATGGCTACACCTTC CSVEDQRAYGYTF
TRBJ1-2 TRBD1 TRBV7-9 - TGTGCCAGCAGCTTAGTAAGGGGGCGGCGGCCCTTC CASSLVRGRRPF
TRBJ1-2 - TRBV5-1 - TGCGCCAGCAGCCCGGGACGGAACTATGGCTACACCTTC CASSPGRNYGYTF
TRBJ2-3 - TRBV6-6 many TGTGCCAGCAGCCGACAGACTAGACGCACAGATACGCAGTATTTT CASSRQTRRTDTQYF
TRBJ2-7 TRBD2 TRBV20-1 few TGCAGTGCTAGAGATCCCCTGCTAGCGGGGTTATCCCACGAGCAGTACTTC CSARDPLLAGLSHEQYF
TRBJ1-4 TRBD1 TRBV7-9 - TGTGCCAGCAGCACCGGGACAGTTAATGAAAAACTGTTTTTT CASSTGTVNEKLFF
TRBJ2-3 - TRBV20-1 few TGCAGTGCTCCCTCTGAGGGAGTTGATACGCAGTATTTT CSAPSEGVDTQYF
TRBJ2-3 - TRBV7-9 many TGTGCCAGCAGCTCTGGAAACATAGTTTATACCGGGGCAGATACGCAGTATTTT CASSSGNIVYTGADTQYF
TRBJ2-3 TRBD1 TRBV5-4 many TGTGCCAGCAGCCCTGGACAGGGATATCCTAGCACAGATACGCAGTATTTT CASSPGQGYPSTDTQYF
TRBJ1-5 - TRBV7-9 many TGTGCCAGCAGCTTAGTGGAGAGCAATCAGCCCCAGCATTTT CASSLVESNQPQHF
TRBJ2-7 - TRBV5-1 many TGCGCCAGCAGCTTTCTACAGGGAAACGAGCAGTACTTC CASSFLQGNEQYF
TRBJ2-1 - TRBV10-2 many TGCGCCAGCAGTGGGCCACGCCCCTACAATGAGCAGTTCTTC CASSGPRPYNEQFF
TRBJ2-7 - TRBV3-1 few TGTGCCAGCAGCCAAGTCGGGACCAACTACGAGCAGTACTTC CASSQVGTNYEQYF
TRBJ2-7 - TRBV4-2 few TGTGCCAGCAGCCAAGAGAGAGACGGGAGCTACGAGCAGTACTTC CASSQERDGSYEQYF
TRBJ1-4 - TRBV5-6 many TGTGTCATTCCGGGGGGGAATGAAAAACTGTTTTTT CVIPGGNEKLFF
TRBJ1-1 TRBD1 TRBV29-1 many TGCAGCGTTGACACAGGGGGTCCCGAAGCTTTCTTT CSVDTGGPEAFF
TRBJ1-1 - TRBV19 many TGTGCCAGTAGTATATCACAGAACACTGAAGCTTTCTTT CASSISQNTEAFF